This T cell receptor beta chain is from a study of cytomegalovirus exposure and HLA in healthy donors. Study-wide results and caveats: Most TCR beta V segments were productive about 90% or about 30% of the time in an earlier analysis.

A multiplex PCR was run with 60 Vbeta primers and 13 Jbeta primers. Profiling relied on immunoSEQ multiplex PCR, and the TCRdb table lists in-frame clones only, not all of them. This sample has 150,000 to 200,000 clones, with around four fifths found just once. Germline CDR1 and CDR2: LNHDA and SQIVND (reference sequence). Between the trimmed V and J ends, which lost 9 bases and 6 bases, there was a span of 17 bases. CDR3 length equals 13 residues. Of note for this clone: Its antigen is undetermined.

Sequenced: PBMCs. The rearrangement links TRBV19 to TRBJ1-2; a weak D match, TRBD1 (6 bases). The TCR comes from a woman under 30 in good health and CMV-seronegative. The CDR3 nucleotides read TGTGCCAGATGTGGAACAGGGATCAATGGCTACACCTTC. The encoded protein is CARCGTGINGYTF.